These 20 T cell receptor beta chains share one sample of origin, sequenced in a study of monozygotic twins with inflammatory bowel disease. TCRdb reprocessed the 5' RACE reads and reports one entry per CDR3 protein, with no DNA. This sample carries fewer than 550,000 distinct CDR3 sequences, with roughly 2.5% going to the ten biggest clones. Sequenced: blood. The receptors originated from a human donor with ulcerative colitis or Crohn's disease, or a healthy co-twin of an affected twin (not recorded which).

The chain is built from TRBV6-1 and TRBJ2-1; the TCRdb D gene call, TRBD2, has no DNA to confirm it. The CDR3 runs 18 residues. Germline CDR1 reads MNHNS; CDR2 reads SASEGT. The CDR3 loop reads CASSPGTSGAFPYNEQFF.

This chain uses TRBV7-2 with TRBJ2-5; TCRdb reports TRBD1, a call that lacks DNA to check it against. The CDR3 contains 15 residues. Germline V gene lookup returns CDR1 SGHTA and CDR2 FQGNSA. The CDR3 is CASSLGGGVSGTQYF.

The chain joins TRBV5-4 to TRBJ2-3; TCRdb's assignment of TRBD1 cannot be checked, as there is no DNA. CDR3 length: 15 amino acids. The germline V gene encodes CDR1 SGHNT and CDR2 YYREEE (reference sequence). The chain's CDR3 is CASSLGRGVTDTQYF.

The chain uses TRBV30 and TRBJ1-3; TCRdb names TRBD1, which stays unverified in the absence of DNA. The CDR3 has 14 residues. The germline V gene encodes CDR1 GTSNPN and CDR2 SVGIG (reference sequence). The CDR3 loop reads CAWNRDSVANTIYF.

The chain is built from TRBV4-3 and TRBJ2-1; with no DNA, the TCRdb D assignment of TRBD1 cannot be verified. Per germline, CDR1 LGHNA and CDR2 YSLEER. The CDR3 has 16 amino acids. CDR3: CASSQGLDRSYNEQFF.

The V gene is TRBV7-9, the J gene TRBJ2-5. The germline CDR1 and CDR2 sequences are SEHNR and FQNEAQ (reference sequence). The CDR3 runs to 15 residues. CDR3 residues: CASSLARTSTETQYF.

The chain is built from TRBV2 and TRBJ2-7; checking the TCRdb D call of TRBD1 is not possible without DNA. The germline V gene has CDR1 SNHLY and CDR2 FYNNEI. The CDR3 loop spans 13 amino acids. CDR3 residues: CASSEDGRGEQYF.

This chain uses TRBV29-1 with TRBJ1-1; TCRdb picks TRBD1, but there is no DNA to check that call. CDR1 and CDR2 from the germline V gene are SQVTM and ANQGSEA. This CDR3 spans 13 amino acids. The CDR3 sequence is CSVVLGTGGGAFF. Looking up the rest from reference TRBV29-1 and TRBJ1-1 gives the full variable domain: SAVISQKPSRDICQRGTSLTIQCQVDSQVTMMFWYRQQPGQSLTLIATANQGSEATYESGFVIDKFPISRPNLTFSTLTVSNMSPEDSSIYLCSVVLGTGGGAFFGQGTRLTVV.

The chain is built from TRBV6-5 and TRBJ2-1; with no DNA, the TCRdb D assignment of TRBD2 cannot be verified. Germline CDR1 MNHEY, CDR2 SVGAGI. There are 16 residues in the CDR3. CDR3 sequence reads: CASSYFTSGRGNEQFF.

The chain links TRBV10-3 to TRBJ2-3; checking the TCRdb D call of TRBD2 is not possible without DNA. Germline CDR1 and CDR2: ENHRY and SYGVKD. The CDR3 spans 12 residues. The CDR3: CATSSPPDTQYF.

The chain employs TRBV14 and TRBJ2-2. This CDR3 is 15 amino acids long. Germline assignment: CDR1 SGHDN and CDR2 FVKESK. CDR3 region: CASSQEPTNTGELFF.

This sequence joins TRBV7-2 and TRBJ2-7. This CDR3 has 16 residues. Germline CDR1 SGHTA, CDR2 FQGNSA. Here the CDR3 reads CASSLVGDTRSYEQYF.

The rearrangement links TRBV15 to TRBJ2-7; TCRdb proposes TRBD1, but this gene call is untestable without DNA. In germline, CDR1 is LNHNV, CDR2 YYDKDF (reference sequence). The CDR3 consists of 13 residues. CDR3 sequence: CATSRGAGHEQYF. The full variable domain, in which reference TRBV15 and TRBJ2-7 provide the parts outside the CDR3, is DAMVIQNPRYQVTQFGKPVTLSCSQTLNHNVMYWYQQKSSQAPKLLFHYYDKDFNNEADTPDNFQSRRPNTSFCFLDIRSPGLGDTAMYLCATSRGAGHEQYFGPGTRLTVT.

This chain links TRBV14 with TRBJ2-7. The germline V gene encodes CDR1 SGHDN and CDR2 FVKESK. CDR3 length equals 13 residues. This CDR3 is CASSQGIGYEQYF.

The chain combines TRBV5-1 with TRBJ1-4. Per germline, CDR1 SGHRS and CDR2 YFSETQ. This CDR3 contains 15 residues. CDR3 sequence reads: CASSLAGRWDEKLFF.

The rearrangement uses TRBV12-3 or TRBV12-4 and TRBJ1-6; the TRBD1 assignment by TCRdb is unverifiable without DNA. The CDR3 contains 13 residues. CDR3: CASNRGNNSPLHF.

V usage is TRBV5-1 and J usage is TRBJ1-6; TCRdb's D call of TRBD1 is untestable without DNA. The germline gives CDR1 SGHRS, CDR2 YFSETQ. This CDR3 region has 14 residues. CDR3 amino acids: CASSPGTGESFLHF.

J is TRBJ2-7 and V is TRBV2. The CDR3 covers 11 residues. Germline-derived CDR1 and CDR2 are SNHLY and FYNNEI. CDR3: CASTAAYEQYF.

The V and J genes are TRBV28 and TRBJ1-1; TCRdb reports TRBD1, a call that lacks DNA to check it against. This CDR3 contains 17 residues. In germline, CDR1 is MDHEN, CDR2 SYDVKM. The CDR3 sequence is CASSPIWGGGGGTEAFF.

The CDR3 protein is CASSLDSKQETQYF. This chain connects TRBV5-1 to TRBJ2-5; the TCRdb call, TRBD1, lacks DNA for checking. This CDR3 spans 14 amino acids. Germline CDR1 reads SGHRS; CDR2 reads YFSETQ.